This T cell receptor (beta chain) was identified in a study of graft-versus-host responses after intestinal transplantation (dated by TCRdb to about 2021). As for the study more broadly: The transplants that recipients got were multivisceral, liver-intestinal, or isolated intestinal. All recipients received anti-thymocyte globulin induction followed by maintenance tacrolimus and steroids for two to four years. After intestinal transplantation, graft-versus-host and host-versus-graft alloreactive T cell clones were followed in the graft, circulation and bone marrow using bulk TCR-beta CDR3 sequencing. To identify alloreactive clones, pre-transplant mixed lymphocyte reaction products were sequenced and then compared with unstimulated pre-transplant donor and recipient T cells. Of the roughly 25 intestinal transplant recipients enrolled in the cohort, one of whom was a retransplant, 3 patients without pretransplant specimens were excluded. A peak of at least 4% donor T cells among recipient peripheral blood mononuclear cells was the definition used for donor T cell macrochimerism. Rather than going through the commercial service, samples from a few later patients were sequenced in-house on an Illumina MiSeq and processed with MiXCR.

Study-level results and caveats: The relatively low number and heterogeneity of intestinal transplant patients limited the conclusions. In the allografts of patients with donor T cell macrochimerism, GvH to HvG T cell clonal ratios were high. Early after transplant, declines in HvG clones were associated with peak levels of circulating GvH clones. GvH clones were detected in recipient bone marrow, and some of these GvH clones were observed earlier in ileal mucosa or blood, consistent with an intestinal mucosal origin.

Libraries were constructed by the immunoSEQ multiplex PCR assay. For most patients, genomic DNA was isolated using the Qiagen DNeasy Blood and Tissue Kit and was shipped frozen to Adaptive Biotechnologies for TCR sequencing. For most patients, genomic DNA was subjected to high-throughput TCR-beta CDR3 sequencing by Adaptive Biotechnologies. From the authors' description of their analysis: Adaptive's ImmunoSEQ software supplied the TCR sequencing data for more than 15 patients, while MiXCR and VDJtools were used to process a few other patients. To correct CD4 versus CD8 sorting errors, any sequence found in both subsets at a frequency ratio below 5:1 was removed. Because the origin of CDR3 nucleotide sequences shared between donor and recipient could not be assigned, those sequences were removed. At least 2-fold expansion over unstimulated cells and a minimum CFSE-low frequency of 0.002% (template counts) or 0.001% (read counts) were required for clones to be classified as alloreactive. Clones detected in sequenced pre-transplant spleen, lymph node, or MLR CFSE-low populations of the donor or recipient were defined as mappable. The cumulative frequency of alloreactive clones was calculated as a percentage of all sequences, weighted by copy number. TCRdb holds this immuneACCESS table with in-frame rearrangements only. Some clones are missing; in checked studies, unresolved V genes explain under half, and the rest has no known cause. That table gives V, J and clone size, and the DNA gave D and trimming. The sample table holds 50,000 to 55,000 clones, of which 80% to 90% were seen once. The top ten clones comprise 0.55% to 0.65% of the sample.

There are 12 amino acids in the CDR3, from cysteine to phenylalanine inclusive. CDR3 DNA is the only sequence kept; it has 36 bases, read in frame from the first base. Taken from the germline V gene, the CDR1 and CDR2 loops are SGHTA and FQGNSA. V and J lose 5 bases and 10 bases, and a span of 15 bases separates them. Of note for this clone: The antigen it recognizes is unknown. Qualities for individual bases were not recorded, and no much larger clone is one base off.

The intended sense of this specimen's time point label: cells obtained before transplantation from donor or recipient. CD3+CD4+ and CD3+CD8+ populations were FACS-sorted from unstimulated pre-transplant donor and recipient cells taken from spleen or lymph nodes. The chain is assembled from TRBV7-2 and TRBJ2-7; too little of a D gene remains to name it. Sequencing used unstimulated CD4+ T cells sorted from spleen or lymph node cells, obtained before transplant. This TCR came from a human donor who was the organ donor for an intestinal transplant. The base sequence is TGTGCCAGCAGCCCCGGGTTGAAGTTACAGTACTTC. It translates as CASSPGLKLQYF. Supplemented by the reference TRBV7-2 and TRBJ2-7 proteins around the CDR3, the complete variable domain is GAGVSQSPSNKVTEKGKDVELRCDPISGHTALYWYRQSLGQGLEFLIYFQGNSAPDKSGLPSDRFSAERTGGSVSTLTIQRTQQEDSAVYLCASSPGLKLQYFGPGTRLTVT.